This TCR beta chain originates from a study of T cell changes during pregnancy in multiple sclerosis. Sequencing used immunoSEQ multiplex PCR; TCRdb keeps in-frame clones, though not all of them. Of about 76,000 clones listed, roughly 93% are singletons. V was clipped by 5 bases and J by 5 bases, with 21 bases between them. CDR1 is LNHDA, CDR2 SQIVND, per germline (reference sequence). The CDR3 has 16 amino acids. The material was peripheral blood, obtained in the second trimester of pregnancy. The chain carries TRBV19 and TRBJ1-1; tentative D call: TRBD1 (5 bases). The sequence came from a female donor with multiple sclerosis, enrolled in a pregnancy study. The chain's CDR3 is CASSPRTLRASTEAFF. CDR3 DNA: TGTGCCAGTAGTCCGAGGACACTGCGTGCAAGTACTGAAGCTTTCTTT.